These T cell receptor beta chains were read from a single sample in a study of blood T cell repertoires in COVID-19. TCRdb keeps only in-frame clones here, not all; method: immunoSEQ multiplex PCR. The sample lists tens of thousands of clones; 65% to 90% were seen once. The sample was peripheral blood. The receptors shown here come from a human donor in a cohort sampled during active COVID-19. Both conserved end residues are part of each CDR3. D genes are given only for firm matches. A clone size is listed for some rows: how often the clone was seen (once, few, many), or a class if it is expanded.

DNA: TGTGCCAGCAGCCTGTCAGGGAACTTGAACACTGAAGCTTTCTTT
CDR3: CASSLSGNLNTEAFF
V: TRBV7-2
size: NA
D: NA
J: TRBJ1-1

DNA: TGCGCCAGCAGCCAAACAGGGGGCGATAGCAATCAGCCCCAGCATTTT
CDR3: CASSQTGGDSNQPQHF
V: TRBV4-1
size: NA
D: TRBD1
J: TRBJ1-5

DNA: TGTGCCAGCAGCTTGACTAGCGGTCAGGCCAATGAGCAGTTCTTC
CDR3: CASSLTSGQANEQFF
V: TRBV7-7
size: NA
D: TRBD2
J: TRBJ2-1

DNA: TGTGCCAGCTCCCAGGAGCGGGGCCTTTCAGGGACCCAGTACTTC
CDR3: CASSQERGLSGTQYF
V: TRBV18
size: NA
D: TRBD2
J: TRBJ2-5

DNA: TGTGCCAGCAGCCCACCGACAGGAGGTCATGAAAAACTGTTTTTT
CDR3: CASSPPTGGHEKLFF
V: TRBV5-6
size: NA
D: NA
J: TRBJ1-4

DNA: TGTGCCAGCAGCCAAGGCCTAGCGGACTTCTACGAGCAGTACTTC
CDR3: CASSQGLADFYEQYF
V: TRBV4-2
size: NA
D: TRBD2
J: TRBJ2-7

DNA: TGTGCCTGGAGCGGAGGAAATCAGCCCCAGCATTTT
CDR3: CAWSGGNQPQHF
V: TRBV30
size: NA
D: NA
J: TRBJ1-5

DNA: TGTGCCAGCAGCTTTTCTAGCGGGCGCACAGATACGCAGTATTTT
CDR3: CASSFSSGRTDTQYF
V: TRBV7-2
size: once
D: TRBD2
J: TRBJ2-3

DNA: TGTGCCAGTAGTTTAACCTCCGGGACAGGGGTCAAAAACATTCAGTACTTC
CDR3: CASSLTSGTGVKNIQYF
V: TRBV19
size: NA
D: TRBD1
J: TRBJ2-4

DNA: TGTGCCAGCTCACCAGATAGCGGGAGAACAGAGACCCAGTACTTC
CDR3: CASSPDSGRTETQYF
V: TRBV18
size: NA
D: TRBD2
J: TRBJ2-5

DNA: TGTGCCAGCAGTCTACCGACTAGCGGGAGGAACAATGAGCAGTTCTTC
CDR3: CASSLPTSGRNNEQFF
V: TRBV28
size: few
D: TRBD2
J: TRBJ2-1

DNA: TGTGCCAGCGGGGGGGCGCGGAGGGGCTACACCTTC
CDR3: CASGGARRGYTF
V: TRBV28
size: NA
D: NA
J: TRBJ1-2

DNA: TGCAGTGCTCCCGACAGGGAAGCTTTCTTT
CDR3: CSAPDREAFF
V: TRBV20-1
size: NA
D: NA
J: TRBJ1-1

DNA: TGTGCCAGCCCCCTTCTCGAGCGGGATGTGGATGAGCAGTTCTTC
CDR3: CASPLLERDVDEQFF
V: TRBV19
size: NA
D: TRBD2
J: TRBJ2-1

DNA: TGTGCCAGCGGATTACTATTTATGTCTGAAGCTTTCTTT
CDR3: CASGLLFMSEAFF
V: TRBV28
size: NA
D: NA
J: TRBJ1-1

DNA: TGTGCCACCTCGAACAGCTACGAGCAGTACTTC
CDR3: CATSNSYEQYF
V: TRBV19
size: NA
D: NA
J: TRBJ2-7

DNA: TGTGCCAGTAGTACCTCCGGGACAGGGGGCCACAACTATGGCTACACCTTC
CDR3: CASSTSGTGGHNYGYTF
V: TRBV19
size: NA
D: TRBD1
J: TRBJ1-2

DNA: TGCGCCAGCAGTCACGGGGGGATGCCTCCAACTAATGAAAAACTGTTTTTT
CDR3: CASSHGGMPPTNEKLFF
V: TRBV23-1
size: few
D: NA
J: TRBJ1-4

DNA: TGTGCCAGTGGAGATGCAGAGACAGGCCCACGAGATACGCAGTATTTT
CDR3: CASGDAETGPRDTQYF
V: TRBV19
size: NA
D: NA
J: TRBJ2-3

DNA: TGTGCCAGCAGTGCTCCAGGGACTAGCGGCTACGAGCAGTACTTC
CDR3: CASSAPGTSGYEQYF
V: TRBV28
size: NA
D: TRBD2
J: TRBJ2-7

DNA: TGCGCCAGCAGCTTGAAGTCGGATTCACCCCTCCACTTT
CDR3: CASSLKSDSPLHF
V: TRBV5-1
size: few
D: NA
J: TRBJ1-6

DNA: TGTGCCAGCAGCGAGCGGATTAACACCGGGGAGCTGTTTTTT
CDR3: CASSERINTGELFF
V: TRBV2
size: NA
D: NA
J: TRBJ2-2

DNA: TGCGCCAGCAGCCTTACCGCGGGACAGCCACTCTCTGGAAACACCATATATTTT
CDR3: CASSLTAGQPLSGNTIYF
V: TRBV4-1
size: NA
D: TRBD1
J: TRBJ1-3

DNA: TGTGCCAGCAGCTTTTTCTGGCAGGGGAGAAACACCGGGGAGCTGTTTTTT
CDR3: CASSFFWQGRNTGELFF
V: TRBV7-6
size: NA
D: NA
J: TRBJ2-2

DNA: TGTGCCACCAGCAGAGATCCGTCAGGGGAAGAGACCCAGTACTTC
CDR3: CATSRDPSGEETQYF
V: TRBV15
size: few
D: NA
J: TRBJ2-5

DNA: TGTGCCAGCAGTGACGAACAGGTCTGGAATGAAAAACTGTTTTTT
CDR3: CASSDEQVWNEKLFF
V: TRBV2
size: NA
D: NA
J: TRBJ1-4

DNA: TGTGCCAGCAGCGTCGGGGACATGAGCTCTGGAAACACCATATATTTT
CDR3: CASSVGDMSSGNTIYF
V: TRBV9
size: few
D: NA
J: TRBJ1-3

DNA: TGCGCCAGCAGCCAAGTATGGAGGGAGTGGGGGGAGCTGTTTTTT
CDR3: CASSQVWREWGELFF
V: TRBV4-1
size: few
D: NA
J: TRBJ2-2

DNA: TGCGCCAGCAGCTCGGGACAGGTGCAAGAGACCCAGTACTTC
CDR3: CASSSGQVQETQYF
V: TRBV5-1
size: few
D: TRBD1
J: TRBJ2-5

DNA: TGTGCCAGCAGTGAATCGGGGGGGAGCCGGGAAGCTTTCTTT
CDR3: CASSESGGSREAFF
V: TRBV25-1
size: NA
D: NA
J: TRBJ1-1

DNA: TGTGCCACCAGTGATCTTACAACCACAGATACGCAGTATTTT
CDR3: CATSDLTTTDTQYF
V: TRBV24-1
size: NA
D: NA
J: TRBJ2-3

DNA: TGTGCCTGGAGTCGTTCAGAGGGAAATCAGCCCCAGCATTTT
CDR3: CAWSRSEGNQPQHF
V: TRBV30
size: NA
D: NA
J: TRBJ1-5

DNA: TGTGCCAGCAGGAGGGGACAGGCACCAGAAGCTTTCTTT
CDR3: CASRRGQAPEAFF
V: TRBV27
size: NA
D: TRBD1
J: TRBJ1-1

DNA: TGTGCCATCAGCGGTCAAGCGGGAGTGAACACCGGGGAGCTGTTTTTT
CDR3: CAISGQAGVNTGELFF
V: TRBV10-3
size: NA
D: TRBD2
J: TRBJ2-2

DNA: TGCGCCAGCAGCCAACTTGGGGGGAAAAACACCATATATTTT
CDR3: CASSQLGGKNTIYF
V: TRBV4-3
size: NA
D: NA
J: TRBJ1-3

DNA: TGTGCCAGCAGCTCATCTTTGACTAGCGGCAATGAGCAGTTCTTC
CDR3: CASSSSLTSGNEQFF
V: TRBV6-2/TRBV6-3
size: few
D: TRBD2
J: TRBJ2-1

DNA: TGTGCCAGCAGCGTCCAGGGACAGGGTGGCGAGCAGTACTTC
CDR3: CASSVQGQGGEQYF
V: TRBV9
size: NA
D: TRBD1
J: TRBJ2-7

DNA: TGTGCCAGCAGTTCGCCGGGACTAGCGGGAGGGCCGATTACCGGGGAGCTGTTTTTT
CDR3: CASSSPGLAGGPITGELFF
V: TRBV28
size: NA
D: TRBD2
J: TRBJ2-2

DNA: TGCAGCGCCCAGGGAGAGGGGGACACTGAAGCTTTCTTT
CDR3: CSAQGEGDTEAFF
V: TRBV29-1
size: NA
D: NA
J: TRBJ1-1

DNA: TGTGCCACCAGCAGAGATGGAGTAGCGGGAGTGAGTGAGCAGTTCTTC
CDR3: CATSRDGVAGVSEQFF
V: TRBV15
size: NA
D: TRBD2
J: TRBJ2-1

DNA: TGTGCCAGCAGTGAATACAGTATGGGCTACACCTTC
CDR3: CASSEYSMGYTF
V: TRBV25-1
size: NA
D: NA
J: TRBJ1-2

DNA: TGTGCCAGCAAAGGAACAGGGACTACGAACACCATATATTTT
CDR3: CASKGTGTTNTIYF
V: TRBV2
size: NA
D: NA
J: TRBJ1-3

DNA: TGTGCCAGCAGTTTAGGGATGACAGGGTGGTTCACTGAAGCTTTCTTT
CDR3: CASSLGMTGWFTEAFF
V: TRBV28
size: NA
D: TRBD1
J: TRBJ1-1

DNA: TGTGCCAGCAGCTCGACCCGGGCCCAGTACTTC
CDR3: CASSSTRAQYF
V: TRBV5-5
size: NA
D: NA
J: TRBJ2-5

DNA: TGTGCCAGCTGTCTCTTCTACGAGCAGTACTTC
CDR3: CASCLFYEQYF
V: TRBV9
size: NA
D: NA
J: TRBJ2-7

DNA: TGTGCCAGCAGTTTCGACAGGGAGTACGAGCAGTACTTC
CDR3: CASSFDREYEQYF
V: TRBV12-3/TRBV12-4
size: NA
D: TRBD1
J: TRBJ2-7

DNA: TGTGCCAGCAGCCTACAGAAGAACACTGAAGCTTTCTTT
CDR3: CASSLQKNTEAFF
V: TRBV14
size: NA
D: NA
J: TRBJ1-1